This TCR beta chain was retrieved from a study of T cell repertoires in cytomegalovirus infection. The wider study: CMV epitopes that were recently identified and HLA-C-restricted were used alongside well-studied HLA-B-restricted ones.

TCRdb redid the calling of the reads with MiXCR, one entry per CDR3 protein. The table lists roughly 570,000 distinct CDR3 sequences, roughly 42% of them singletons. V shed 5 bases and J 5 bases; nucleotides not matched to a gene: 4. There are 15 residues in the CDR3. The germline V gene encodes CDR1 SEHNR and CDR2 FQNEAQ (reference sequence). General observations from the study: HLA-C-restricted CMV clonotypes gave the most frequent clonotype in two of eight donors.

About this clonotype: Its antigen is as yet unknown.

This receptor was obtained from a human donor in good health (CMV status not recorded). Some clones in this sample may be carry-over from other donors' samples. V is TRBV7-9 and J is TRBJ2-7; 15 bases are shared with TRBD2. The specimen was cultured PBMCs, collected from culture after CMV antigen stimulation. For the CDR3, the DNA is TGTGCCAGCAGCCCGGGACTAGCGGGGGGTAACGAGCAGTACTTC. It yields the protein CASSPGLAGGNEQYF.